Listed below are T cell receptor beta chains from one sample, sequenced in a study of cytomegalovirus exposure and HLA in healthy donors. Sequenced by immunoSEQ multiplex PCR; TCRdb stores in-frame clones only, minus some. Of approximately 160,000 clones listed, around 79% were seen once; the top ten hold over 1.2%. The sequenced sample consisted of PBMCs. The receptors here all came from a man in his late teens or twenties in good health and CMV-seronegative. CDR3s include the opening cysteine and the closing phenylalanine or tryptophan. D genes are given only for firm matches. Clone size is shown for a subset of rows, as once, few, many or a class of expanded clone.

v_gene,d_gene,abundance,j_gene,CDR3aa,CDR3nt
TRBV5-5,.,few,TRBJ1-1,CASSIGGRTAEAFF,TGTGCCAGCAGCATCGGAGGGCGTACCGCTGAAGCTTTCTTT
TRBV4-3,.,.,TRBJ2-7,CASSQDVRGIFYEQYF,TGCGCCAGCAGCCAAGACGTTCGCGGCATTTTCTACGAGCAGTACTTC
TRBV28,.,.,TRBJ2-3,CASSLLSKVGGSTDTQYF,TGTGCCAGCAGTTTATTATCGAAGGTAGGAGGGAGCACAGATACGCAGTATTTT
TRBV10-3,.,.,TRBJ1-2,CAITEGDNLRDYGYTF,TGTGCCATCACCGAGGGGGACAACCTTCGCGACTATGGCTACACCTTC
TRBV14,.,.,TRBJ2-3,CASSQSSDTQYF,TGTGCCAGCAGCCAAAGTAGCGATACGCAGTATTTT
TRBV5-6,TRBD2,.,TRBJ2-5,CASILLGLAGSGQETQYF,TGTGCCAGCATCCTTCTGGGACTAGCGGGATCGGGACAAGAGACCCAGTACTTC
TRBV4-1,TRBD1,.,TRBJ1-1,CASSQDPQDRLNTEAFF,TGCGCCAGCAGCCAAGATCCTCAGGACAGGCTGAACACTGAAGCTTTCTTT
TRBV9,TRBD2,.,TRBJ2-7,CASSSHRGLALAEQYF,TGTGCCAGCAGCTCCCATCGGGGACTAGCCCTCGCTGAGCAGTACTTC
TRBV18,TRBD1,.,TRBJ2-7,CASSPGTGDEQYF,TGTGCCAGCTCGCCCGGGACAGGGGACGAGCAGTACTTC
TRBV10-3,TRBD1,.,TRBJ2-2,CAIQGPPGQGNTGELFF,TGTGCCATCCAAGGCCCTCCGGGACAGGGTAACACCGGGGAGCTGTTTTTT
TRBV25-1,.,.,TRBJ1-1,CASSGTEMNTEAFF,TGTGCCAGCAGTGGGACAGAAATGAACACTGAAGCTTTCTTT
TRBV7-9,TRBD1,.,TRBJ1-1,CASSARTGELFTEAFF,TGTGCCAGCAGCGCGAGGACAGGGGAGTTGTTCACTGAAGCTTTCTTT
TRBV11-2,TRBD1,few,TRBJ2-2,CASSLSSGGASGELFF,TGTGCCAGCAGCTTGTCGTCAGGGGGCGCGTCCGGGGAGCTGTTTTTT
TRBV4-3,.,.,TRBJ1-4,CASSRLLQATNEKLFF,TGCGCCAGCAGCCGCCTACTACAGGCAACTAATGAAAAACTGTTTTTT
TRBV6-1,TRBD2,.,TRBJ2-5,CASSEWRTSEKTQYF,TGTGCCAGCAGTGAATGGAGGACTAGCGAAAAGACCCAGTACTTC
TRBV19,.,.,TRBJ1-2,CASSASAHASYGYTF,TGTGCCAGTAGTGCCTCTGCACACGCTTCCTATGGCTACACCTTC
TRBV5-6,.,.,TRBJ1-4,CASSLYQAPSTNEKLFF,TGTGCCAGCAGCTTGTATCAGGCACCATCAACTAATGAAAAACTGTTTTTT
TRBV4-3,.,.,TRBJ2-3,CASSPGTYSDTQYF,TGCGCCAGCAGCCCCGGGACTTACTCAGATACGCAGTATTTT
TRBV7-8,.,.,TRBJ1-5,CASSFRGRIHHSNQPQHF,TGTGCCAGCAGCTTCCGGGGTCGGATCCACCATAGCAATCAGCCCCAGCATTTT
TRBV5-1,.,.,TRBJ2-7,CASRFMRGPSYEQYF,TGCGCCAGCAGGTTTATGCGGGGCCCCTCCTACGAGCAGTACTTC
TRBV6-5,.,.,TRBJ1-4,CASNPRGGGGEKLFF,TGTGCCAGCAACCCCCGCGGGGGGGGCGGTGAAAAACTGTTTTTT
TRBV5-8,.,.,TRBJ2-5,CASSPQSQETQYF,TGTGCCAGCAGCCCACAGTCCCAAGAGACCCAGTACTTC
TRBV28,TRBD2,.,TRBJ2-2,CASSLWGLAGGPGELFF,TGTGCCAGCAGTTTATGGGGTCTAGCGGGAGGTCCCGGGGAGCTGTTTTTT
TRBV30,.,.,TRBJ2-5,CAWSVRGGGETQYF,TGTGCCTGGAGTGTAAGAGGGGGTGGGGAGACCCAGTACTTC
TRBV2,TRBD1,few,TRBJ1-2,CASVTGDNYGYTF,TGTGCCAGCGTGACAGGGGATAACTATGGCTACACCTTC
TRBV5-4,.,.,TRBJ1-6,CASSLDQRGNSPLHF,TGTGCCAGCAGCTTGGACCAGCGAGGCAATTCACCCCTCCACTTT
TRBV5-1,TRBD2,once,TRBJ2-3,CASSLGASGYTDTQYF,TGCGCCAGCAGCTTGGGGGCTAGCGGTTACACAGATACGCAGTATTTT
TRBV10-1,TRBD1,.,TRBJ1-5,CASSPTGSNQPQHF,TGCGCCAGCAGTCCGACAGGGAGCAATCAGCCCCAGCATTTT
TRBV7-2,.,once,TRBJ2-7,CASSSGAGTYEQYF,TGTGCCAGCAGCTCTGGGGCGGGGACCTACGAGCAGTACTTC
TRBV10-2,.,.,TRBJ1-1,CASSNLPGTEAFF,TGCGCCAGCAGTAACCTACCTGGCACTGAAGCTTTCTTT
TRBV19,TRBD2,.,TRBJ2-7,CASSIAPLAGAEQYF,TGTGCCAGTAGTATAGCCCCTCTAGCGGGAGCCGAGCAGTACTTC
TRBV28,TRBD2,.,TRBJ2-3,CASSFLAGGGDTQYF,TGTGCCAGCAGTTTCCTAGCGGGAGGGGGGGATACGCAGTATTTT
TRBV4-3,.,once,TRBJ2-7,CASSQDLSSAVEQYF,TGCGCCAGCAGCCAAGATTTGAGTAGCGCAGTCGAGCAGTACTTC
TRBV7-8,TRBD1,.,TRBJ2-7,CASSQGTGLYYEQYF,TGTGCCAGCAGCCAAGGGACAGGGCTTTACTACGAGCAGTACTTC
TRBV14,.,.,TRBJ1-5,CASSQRHVAPSSRGNQPQHF,TGTGCCAGCAGCCAAAGACACGTAGCCCCCAGTTCAAGGGGTAATCAGCCCCAGCATTTT
TRBV16,.,.,TRBJ2-7,CASSLAYEQYF,TGTGCCAGCAGCCTCGCCTACGAGCAGTACTTC
TRBV9,.,.,TRBJ1-1,CASTWAGDGYTEAFF,TGTGCCAGCACCTGGGCGGGGGACGGGTACACTGAAGCTTTCTTT
TRBV15,.,.,TRBJ2-5,CATSREGSGKTQYF,TGTGCCACCAGCAGAGAGGGGTCAGGGAAGACCCAGTACTTC
TRBV7-8,TRBD2,.,TRBJ2-1,CASSPTSGAYNEQFF,TGTGCCAGCAGCCCTACTAGCGGAGCCTACAATGAGCAGTTCTTC
TRBV30,.,few,TRBJ2-1,CAWSGQGPSYNEQFF,TGTGCCTGGAGTGGGCAGGGTCCTTCCTACAATGAGCAGTTCTTC